The table lists the clone carrying this T cell receptor (beta chain) with a few counts. PCR amplification relied on 60 Vbeta primers (plus 13 Jbeta primers). TCRdb's table, derived via immunoSEQ multiplex PCR, lists solely in-frame clones and lacks some. The sample records roughly 100,000 clones, 55% to 75% being singletons. The sample originates from a study of cytomegalovirus exposure and HLA in healthy donors. The TCR originated in a man between 60 and 75 years old in good health and CMV-seronegative. The sequencing sample was made of PBMCs.

DNA for the CDR3: TGTGCCAGCAGCTTCATAGCGGGAGCCTACGAGCAGTACTTC. It is translated as CASSFIAGAYEQYF. This chain connects TRBV7-9 to TRBJ2-7; 9 bases map to TRBD2. The CDR3 runs 14 residues. From germline, CDR1 is SEHNR and CDR2 FQNEAQ (reference sequence). Trimming at V came to 3 bases and at J to 2 bases, leaving 2 bases not matched to a gene.